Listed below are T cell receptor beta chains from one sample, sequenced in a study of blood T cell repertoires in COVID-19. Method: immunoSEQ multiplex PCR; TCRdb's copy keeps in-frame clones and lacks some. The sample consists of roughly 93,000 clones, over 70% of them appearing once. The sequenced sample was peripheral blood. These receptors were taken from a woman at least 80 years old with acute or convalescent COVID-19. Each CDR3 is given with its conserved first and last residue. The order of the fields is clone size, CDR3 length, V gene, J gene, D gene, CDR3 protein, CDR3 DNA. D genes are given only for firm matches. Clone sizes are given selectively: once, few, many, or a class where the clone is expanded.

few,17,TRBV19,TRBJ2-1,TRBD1,CASSITSGTGDYNEQFF,TGTGCCAGTAGTATAACCTCCGGGACAGGGGACTACAATGAGCAGTTCTTC
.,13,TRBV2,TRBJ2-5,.,CASSEGSGETQYF,TGTGCCAGCAGTGAAGGTTCGGGAGAGACCCAGTACTTC
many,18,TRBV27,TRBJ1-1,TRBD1,CASSSGTGRGSMNTEAFF,TGTGCCAGCAGTTCCGGGACAGGGAGAGGGTCCATGAACACTGAAGCTTTCTTT
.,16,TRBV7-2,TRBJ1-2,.,CASSLNTGLANYGYTF,TGTGCCAGCAGCTTGAACACAGGGTTAGCTAACTATGGCTACACCTTC
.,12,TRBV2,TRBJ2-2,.,CASNPETGELFF,TGTGCCAGCAACCCAGAAACCGGGGAGCTGTTTTTT
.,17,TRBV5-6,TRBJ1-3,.,CASSLEQGRGLGNTIYF,TGTGCCAGCAGCTTGGAACAAGGGAGAGGCTTGGGAAACACCATATATTTT
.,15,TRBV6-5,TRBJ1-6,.,CASSPYRGTNSPLHF,TGTGCCAGCAGTCCATATAGGGGGACTAATTCACCCCTCCACTTT
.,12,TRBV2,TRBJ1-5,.,CASTIPLRVRHF,TGTGCCAGCACCATACCTCTCCGGGTTCGGCATTTT
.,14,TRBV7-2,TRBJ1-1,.,CASSFLWQATEAFF,TGTGCCAGCAGCTTTCTATGGCAGGCCACTGAAGCTTTCTTT
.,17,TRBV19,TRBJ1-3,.,CASTPIGISRSGNTIYF,TGTGCCAGTACCCCAATCGGGATCAGCCGCTCTGGAAACACCATATATTTT
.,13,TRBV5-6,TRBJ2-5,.,CASSLTGLGTQYF,TGTGCCAGCAGCTTGACAGGGCTCGGGACCCAGTACTTC
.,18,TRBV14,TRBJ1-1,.,CASSQSPFTWARGTEAFF,TGTGCCAGCAGCCAATCTCCCTTTACATGGGCCCGGGGCACTGAAGCTTTCTTT
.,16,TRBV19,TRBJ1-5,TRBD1,CASSIPTGTGNQPQHF,TGTGCCAGTAGTATCCCGACAGGGACTGGCAATCAGCCCCAGCATTTT
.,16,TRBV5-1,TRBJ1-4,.,CASSLAPTGTNEKLFF,TGCGCCAGCAGCTTGGCCCCAACCGGGACTAATGAAAAACTGTTTTTT
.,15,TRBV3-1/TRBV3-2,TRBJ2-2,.,CASSQRTVNTGELFF,TGTGCCAGCAGCCAGAGGACAGTGAACACCGGGGAGCTGTTTTTT
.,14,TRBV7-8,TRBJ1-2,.,CASSLWQQGYGYTF,TGTGCCAGCAGCTTATGGCAACAGGGCTATGGCTACACCTTC
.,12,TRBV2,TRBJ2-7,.,CASSELQPEQYF,TGTGCCAGCAGTGAATTACAGCCGGAGCAGTACTTC
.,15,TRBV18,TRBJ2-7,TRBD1,CASSQPGQGSYEQYF,TGTGCCAGCTCACAGCCGGGACAGGGCTCCTACGAGCAGTACTTC
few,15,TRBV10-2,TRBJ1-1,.,CASRDSPLRNTEAFF,TGCGCCAGCAGGGACAGTCCCCTACGGAACACTGAAGCTTTCTTT
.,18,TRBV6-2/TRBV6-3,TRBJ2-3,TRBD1,CASSYTYTGTGATDTQYF,TGTGCCAGCAGTTACACGTATACCGGGACAGGGGCCACAGATACGCAGTATTTT
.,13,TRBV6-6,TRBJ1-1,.,CASSYPQNTEAFF,TGTGCCAGCAGTTATCCCCAGAACACTGAAGCTTTCTTT
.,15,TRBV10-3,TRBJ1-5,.,CATGSTSQVNQPQHF,TGTGCCACCGGATCAACGTCACAGGTTAATCAGCCCCAGCATTTT
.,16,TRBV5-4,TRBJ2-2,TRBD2,CASSLQSGVLSGELFF,TGTGCCAGCAGTCTTCAAAGCGGGGTCCTGTCCGGGGAGCTGTTTTTT
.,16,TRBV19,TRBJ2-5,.,CASSILGGAGGETQYF,TGTGCCAGTAGTATTCTCGGAGGGGCAGGTGGAGAGACCCAGTACTTC
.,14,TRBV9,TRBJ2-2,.,CASSAQGNTGELFF,TGTGCCAGCAGCGCTCAGGGGAACACCGGGGAGCTGTTTTTT
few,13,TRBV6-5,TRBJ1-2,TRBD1,CASRIQGALGYTF,TGTGCCAGCAGAATCCAGGGGGCGCTTGGCTACACCTTC
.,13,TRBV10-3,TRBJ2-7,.,CATRTGSGHEQYF,TGTGCCACCCGCACAGGGTCCGGGCACGAGCAGTACTTC
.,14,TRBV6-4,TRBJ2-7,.,CASRPDRSSYEQYF,TGTGCCAGCAGACCAGACCGGAGCTCCTACGAGCAGTACTTC
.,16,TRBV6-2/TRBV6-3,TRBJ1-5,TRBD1,CASSDRDRGFNQPQHF,TGTGCCAGCAGTGACCGGGACAGGGGGTTCAATCAGCCCCAGCATTTT
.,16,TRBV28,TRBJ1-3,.,CASSPRGRSLGNTIYF,TGTGCCAGCAGTCCGCGGGGGAGGTCCCTTGGAAACACCATATATTTT
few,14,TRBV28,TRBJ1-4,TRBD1,CASSFPGQDEKLFF,TGTGCCAGCAGTTTCCCTGGACAGGATGAAAAACTGTTTTTT
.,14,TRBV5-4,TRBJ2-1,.,CASSSNIRTNEQFF,TGTGCCAGCAGCTCGAACATTCGGACAAATGAGCAGTTCTTC
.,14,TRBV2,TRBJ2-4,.,CAIRQVLAKNIQYF,TGTGCTATAAGACAGGTCCTAGCCAAAAACATTCAGTACTTC
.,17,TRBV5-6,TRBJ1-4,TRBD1,CASSEGTAKSTNEKLFF,TGTGCCAGCAGCGAAGGGACAGCTAAATCAACTAATGAAAAACTGTTTTTT
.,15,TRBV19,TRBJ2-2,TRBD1,CASSGTGLNTGELFF,TGTGCCAGTAGTGGGACAGGGCTAAACACCGGGGAGCTGTTTTTT
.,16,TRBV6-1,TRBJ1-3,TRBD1,CASSDRDRVFGNTIYF,TGTGCCAGCAGTGACCGGGACAGGGTCTTTGGAAACACCATATATTTT
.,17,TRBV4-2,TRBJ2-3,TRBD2,CASSQPGLAQNTDTQYF,TGTGCCAGCAGCCAACCGGGACTAGCGCAAAACACAGATACGCAGTATTTT
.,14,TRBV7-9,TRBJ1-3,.,CASSPSSSGNTIYF,TGTGCCAGCAGCCCGAGCTCCTCTGGAAACACCATATATTTT
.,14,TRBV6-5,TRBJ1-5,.,CASITVQNNQPQHF,TGTGCCAGCATAACGGTACAGAACAATCAGCCCCAGCATTTT
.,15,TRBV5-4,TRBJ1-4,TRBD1,CASSLGQGQGEKLFF,TGTGCCAGCAGCTTGGGACAGGGCCAGGGTGAAAAACTGTTTTTT
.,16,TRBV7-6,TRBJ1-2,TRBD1,CASSLAYRGLSGGYTF,TGTGCCAGCAGCTTAGCTTACAGGGGGCTGTCTGGTGGCTACACCTTC
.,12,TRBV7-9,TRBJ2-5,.,CAIQVKQETQYF,TGTGCCATCCAGGTAAAACAAGAGACCCAGTACTTC
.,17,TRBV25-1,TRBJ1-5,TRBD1,CASSARQGGISNQPQHF,TGTGCCAGCAGTGCAAGACAGGGTGGGATTAGCAATCAGCCCCAGCATTTT
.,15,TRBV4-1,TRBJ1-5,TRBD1,CASSQDGDRDQPQHF,TGCGCCAGCAGCCAAGATGGAGACAGGGATCAGCCCCAGCATTTT
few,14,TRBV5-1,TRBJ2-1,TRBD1,CASFRDSSYNEQFF,TGCGCCAGCTTCCGGGACAGCTCCTACAATGAGCAGTTCTTC
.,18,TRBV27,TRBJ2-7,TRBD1,CASSFGQGRGLRSNEQYF,TGTGCCAGCAGTTTCGGACAGGGACGGGGGTTAAGGAGTAACGAGCAGTACTTC
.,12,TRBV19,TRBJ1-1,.,CASSSFGGEAFF,TGTGCCAGTAGTTCGTTCGGCGGTGAAGCTTTCTTT
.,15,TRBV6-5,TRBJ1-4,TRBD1,CASSPRDRGFEKLFF,TGTGCCAGCAGTCCCCGGGACAGGGGTTTTGAAAAACTGTTTTTT
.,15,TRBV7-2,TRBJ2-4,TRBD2,CASSLGAGAKNIQYF,TGTGCCAGCAGCTTAGGAGCGGGGGCCAAAAACATTCAGTACTTC
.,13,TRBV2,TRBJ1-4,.,CASGTKLGEKLFF,TGTGCCAGCGGGACTAAATTGGGGGAAAAACTGTTTTTT
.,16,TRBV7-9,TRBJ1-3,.,CASSFSGIHSGNTIYF,TGTGCCAGCAGCTTTTCCGGGATCCACTCTGGAAACACCATATATTTT
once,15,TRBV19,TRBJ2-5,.,CASSSVTKLQETQYF,TGTGCCAGTTCCTCAGTAACTAAGCTGCAAGAGACCCAGTACTTC